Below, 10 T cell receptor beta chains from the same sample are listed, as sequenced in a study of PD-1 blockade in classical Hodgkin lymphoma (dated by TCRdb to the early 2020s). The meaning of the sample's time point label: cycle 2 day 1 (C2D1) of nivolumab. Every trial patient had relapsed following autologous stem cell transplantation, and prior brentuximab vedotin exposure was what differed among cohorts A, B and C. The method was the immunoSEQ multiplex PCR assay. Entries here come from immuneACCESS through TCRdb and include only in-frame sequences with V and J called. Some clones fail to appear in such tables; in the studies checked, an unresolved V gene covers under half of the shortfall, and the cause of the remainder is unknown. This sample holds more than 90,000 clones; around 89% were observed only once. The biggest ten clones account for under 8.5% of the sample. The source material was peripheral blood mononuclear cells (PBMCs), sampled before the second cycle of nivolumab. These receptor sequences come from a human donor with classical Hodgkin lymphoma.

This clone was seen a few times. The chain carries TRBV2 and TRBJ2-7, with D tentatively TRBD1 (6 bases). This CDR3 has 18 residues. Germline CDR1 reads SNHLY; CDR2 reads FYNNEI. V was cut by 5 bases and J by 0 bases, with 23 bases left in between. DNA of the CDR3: TGTGCCAGCAGTAAAGACAGGTTTTTGGCTACTCGCTCCTACGAGCAGTACTTC. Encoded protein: CASSKDRFLATRSYEQYF.

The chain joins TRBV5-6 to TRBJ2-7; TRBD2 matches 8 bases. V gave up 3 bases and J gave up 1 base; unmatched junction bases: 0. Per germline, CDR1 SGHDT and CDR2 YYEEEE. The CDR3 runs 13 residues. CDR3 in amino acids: CASSSSGSYEQYF. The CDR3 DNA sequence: TGTGCCAGCAGCTCTAGCGGGTCCTACGAGCAGTACTTC.

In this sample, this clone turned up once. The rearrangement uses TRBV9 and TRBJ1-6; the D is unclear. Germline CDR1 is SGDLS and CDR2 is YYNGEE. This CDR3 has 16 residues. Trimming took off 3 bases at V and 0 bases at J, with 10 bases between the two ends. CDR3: CASSASAASYNSPLHF. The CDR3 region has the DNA TGTGCCAGCAGCGCATCAGCGGCCTCCTATAATTCACCCCTCCACTTT.

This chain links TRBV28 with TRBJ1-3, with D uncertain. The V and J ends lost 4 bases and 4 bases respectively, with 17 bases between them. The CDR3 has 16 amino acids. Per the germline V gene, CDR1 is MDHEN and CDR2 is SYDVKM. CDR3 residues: CASSSPPTAAGNTIYF. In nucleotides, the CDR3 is TGTGCCAGCAGTTCCCCCCCGACCGCGGCAGGAAACACCATATATTTT.

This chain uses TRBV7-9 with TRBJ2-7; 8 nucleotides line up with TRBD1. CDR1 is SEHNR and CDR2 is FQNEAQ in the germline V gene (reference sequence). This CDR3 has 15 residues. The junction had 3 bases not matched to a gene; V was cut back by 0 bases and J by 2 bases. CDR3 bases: TGTGCCAGCAGCTTAGCGCAGGGGGCAACCTACGAGCAGTACTTC. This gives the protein CASSLAQGATYEQYF.

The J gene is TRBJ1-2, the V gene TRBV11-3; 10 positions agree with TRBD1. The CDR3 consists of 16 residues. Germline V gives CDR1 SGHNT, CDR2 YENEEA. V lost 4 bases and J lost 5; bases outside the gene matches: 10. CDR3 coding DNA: TGTGCCAGCAGCTCCTATCCGGGACAGGGGTGTTATGGCTACACCTTC. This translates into CASSSYPGQGCYGYTF.

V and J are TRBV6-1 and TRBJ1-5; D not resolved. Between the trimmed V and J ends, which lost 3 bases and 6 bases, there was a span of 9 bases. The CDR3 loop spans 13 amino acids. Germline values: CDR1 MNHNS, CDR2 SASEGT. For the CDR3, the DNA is TGTGCCAGCAGTGATTGGCAGCTTCAGCCCCAGCATTTT. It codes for CASSDWQLQPQHF.

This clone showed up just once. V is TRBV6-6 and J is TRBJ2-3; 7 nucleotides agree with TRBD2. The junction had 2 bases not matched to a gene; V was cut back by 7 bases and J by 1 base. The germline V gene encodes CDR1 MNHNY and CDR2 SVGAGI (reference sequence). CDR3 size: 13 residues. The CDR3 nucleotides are TGTGCCAGCACCCGGGGGGGCACAGATACGCAGTATTTT. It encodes CASTRGGTDTQYF.

DNA for the CDR3: TGTGCCAGCTCACCAAACGTCCACGAGCAGTACTTC. This encodes CASSPNVHEQYF. The V call is TRBV18, the J call TRBJ2-7; no definite D call. Trimming left V 2 bases short and J 5 bases short, with 7 bases between. CDR3 length: 12 amino acids. Germline V gene lookup returns CDR1 KGHSH and CDR2 LQKENI.

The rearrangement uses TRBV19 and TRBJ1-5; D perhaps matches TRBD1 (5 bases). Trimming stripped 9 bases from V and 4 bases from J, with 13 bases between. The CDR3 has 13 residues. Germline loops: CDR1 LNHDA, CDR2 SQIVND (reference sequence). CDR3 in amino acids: CARLGLINQPQHF. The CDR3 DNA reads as TGTGCCAGACTGGGACTTATTAATCAGCCCCAGCATTTT.